This TCR beta chain was retrieved from a study of cytomegalovirus exposure and HLA in healthy donors. Amplification used 60 Vbeta primers and 13 Jbeta primers. Profiling relied on immunoSEQ multiplex PCR, and the TCRdb table lists in-frame clones only, not all of them. Here the sample spans 150,000 to 200,000 clones, roughly 84% being singletons. CDR1 is SGDLS and CDR2 is YYNGEE in the germline V gene. The germline V and J ends were trimmed by 0 bases and 8 bases, with 13 bases remaining between them. The CDR3 spans 14 residues. This TCR came from a boy aged 2 to 10 in good health and CMV-seronegative. The sequenced sample consisted of PBMCs. The chain uses TRBV9 and TRBJ2-3; tentatively, D is TRBD1 (5 bases). Here the CDR3 reads CASSVAGADGTQYF. CDR3 DNA: TGTGCCAGCAGCGTAGCTGGGGCTGATGGTACGCAGTATTTT.